This TCR beta chain was profiled in a study of response to subunit inactivated influenza vaccine. Concerning this clonotype itself: Its antigen is unidentified. Its ends do not fully match the called genes, so a read error is possible.

Study-wide results and caveats: Few additional T cells are recruited per seasonal influenza vaccination, authors suggested.

TCRdb reanalysed the RT-PCR reads using MiXCR and keeps one entry per CDR3 protein. The sample includes about 160,000 distinct CDR3 sequences, about 10% of them seen just once. The CDR3 sequence is 13 residues long. Germline V lookup: CDR1 SEHNR, CDR2 FQNEAQ (reference sequence). Sequenced here: CD8+ T cells sorted from PBMCs, sampled about 23 months after vaccination. This chain uses TRBV7-9 with TRBJ2-5; either TRBD1 or TRBD2 may fit D (5 bases each). The sequence derives from a man aged 50 to 75 who received an inactivated influenza vaccine. For the CDR3, the DNA is TGTGCCAGCAGCTTCCGGGACGTCAGGACCCGGTACTTC. Its translation is CASSFRDVRTRYF.